This T cell receptor (beta chain) was captured by sequencing in a study of blood T cell repertoires in COVID-19. Study summary: Sources were T cells, B-cell-depleted T cells, or PBMCs; the material itself was cDNA or gDNA.

TCRdb's copy holds only in-frame clones and misses some; the assay was immunoSEQ multiplex PCR. The sample holds 200,000 to 300,000 clones, 85% seen once. The sample was peripheral blood. This TCR came from a man aged 50 to 59 with COVID-19, enrolled during active disease.

CDR3 DNA: TGTGCCAGCAGTGGCAGCGGGGGGGTCTCCTACGAGCAGTACTTC. Its protein product is CASSGSGGVSYEQYF. The rearrangement links TRBV7-8 to TRBJ2-7, with TRBD2 identical over 10 bases. The CDR3 length is 15 residues. Germline V CDR1 and CDR2: SGHVS, FQNEAQ. J lost 0 bases, V lost 6 bases, and 5 bases had no gene match.